The 17 T cell receptor beta chains reported below all come from one sample, sequenced in a study of blood T cell repertoires in COVID-19 (dated by TCRdb to the early 2020s). The library was prepared using the immunoSEQ multiplex PCR assay. The immuneACCESS repertoire file appears here via TCRdb, limited to in-frame rearrangements. These files lack a portion of the clones; in checked studies, under half of the deficit traces to unresolved V genes, and the cause of the others is not known. In all, the sample holds around 260,000 clones, and 86% of those were seen once. The ten largest clones represent about 3% of the sample. Sequenced input: peripheral blood. These receptors came from a young woman with active or convalescent COVID-19.

This chain links TRBV7-9 with TRBJ2-2, with 7 bases fitting TRBD2. With V trimmed by 4 bases and J by 1 base, 9 bases remained unmatched. The length of the CDR3 is 17 residues. Germline V CDR1 and CDR2: SEHNR, FQNEAQ (reference sequence). The CDR3 sequence: CASSSNRGEQNTGELFF. In DNA form, the CDR3 reads TGTGCCAGCAGCTCCAACCGGGGGGAACAGAACACCGGGGAGCTGTTTTTT.

The rearrangement uses TRBV9 and TRBJ1-5; D unclear. V lost 8 bases and J lost 7, with 7 bases in between. Germline CDR1 reads SGDLS; CDR2 reads YYNGEE. This CDR3 comprises 10 residues. In nucleotides, the CDR3 is TGTGCCAGTCCCGGGCAGCCCCAGCATTTT. Translation: CASPGQPQHF.

V gene TRBV5-5 combines with J gene TRBJ1-5, with D possibly TRBD1 on 5 matching bases. Germline V lookup: CDR1 SGHKS, CDR2 YYEKEE (reference sequence). The CDR3 is made up of 15 amino acids. V dropped 2 bases and J dropped 0 bases, with 9 bases sitting between them. The DNA for the CDR3 is TGTGCCAGCAGCTTTCGGGGGAATAGCAATCAGCCCCAGCATTTT. Amino acids: CASSFRGNSNQPQHF.

The chain is built from TRBV7-2 and TRBJ2-1; D not certain. Germline V CDR1 and CDR2: SGHTA, FQGNSA. V was shortened by 5 bases and J by 3 bases, with 5 bases between the two germline ends. The CDR3 spans 12 residues. The CDR3 nucleotides read TGTGCCAGCAGCATACTCTACAATGAGCAGTTCTTC. Translating gives CASSILYNEQFF.

The chain's CDR3 is CASSRGGANDNEQFF. CDR3 in DNA: TGTGCCAGTAGTAGGGGGGGGGCCAACGACAATGAGCAGTTCTTC. J is TRBJ2-1 and V is TRBV19; possibly TRBD2 for D (7 bases). Trimming cost V 4 bases and J 5 bases, with 15 bases left between them. The CDR3 consists of 15 residues. Germline V gene sequence: CDR1 LNHDA, CDR2 SQIVND (reference sequence).

The chain joins TRBV28 to TRBJ1-1; D is undetermined. From germline, CDR1 is MDHEN and CDR2 SYDVKM. This CDR3 region has 13 residues. V lost 10 bases, J lost 0 bases, and 12 bases lay in between. In DNA, the CDR3 is TGTGCCATAACCACCGGGATGAACACTGAAGCTTTCTTT. It translates to CAITTGMNTEAFF.

The chain combines TRBV6-2 or TRBV6-3 with TRBJ2-7, with 7 nucleotides matching TRBD2. CDR3 length: 14 amino acids. V gave up 5 bases and J gave up 6 bases; unmatched junction bases: 10. Germline CDR1 is MNHEY and CDR2 is SVGEGT. In DNA, the CDR3 is TGTGCCAGCAGTAGAACCCGGGGACTACTCGAGCAGTACTTC. As protein: CASSRTRGLLEQYF.

V is TRBV3-1 (or the pseudogene TRBV3-2) and J is TRBJ1-1; a weak D match, TRBD1 (6 bases). This CDR3 is built from 17 residues. Germline lookup yields CDR1 LGHDT and CDR2 YNNKEL (reference sequence). V gave up 5 bases and J gave up 0 bases, with 19 bases separating them. The CDR3 nucleotides read TGTGCCAGCAGCTATTCACAGGGAAGGGGCATGAACACTGAAGCTTTCTTT. It translates to CASSYSQGRGMNTEAFF.

The chain uses TRBV29-1 and TRBJ1-2, with D perhaps matching TRBD1 (5 bases). The germline gives CDR1 SQVTM, CDR2 ANQGSEA. The CDR3 spans 12 residues. The germline V and J ends were trimmed by 7 bases and 8 bases, with 17 bases remaining between them. CDR3 sequence reads: CSAADSAPGYTF. The CDR3 DNA sequence: TGCAGCGCCGCCGACAGTGCCCCGGGCTACACCTTC.

This clone was found once. V and J are TRBV7-2 and TRBJ1-2, with TRBD1 as a possible D gene (6 bases). The CDR3 has 16 residues. Trimming removed 6 bases from V and 8 bases from J, with 25 bases in between. The germline V gene has CDR1 SGHTA and CDR2 FQGNSA. CDR3 sequence: CASSLRGGRQVGGYTF. The DNA for the CDR3 is TGTGCCAGCAGTTTAAGGGGGGGCAGGCAGGTCGGAGGCTACACCTTC. Full variable domain (outside the CDR3, taken from reference TRBV7-2 and TRBJ1-2): GAGVSQSPSNKVTEKGKDVELRCDPISGHTALYWYRQSLGQGLEFLIYFQGNSAPDKSGLPSDRFSAERTGGSVSTLTIQRTQQEDSAVYLCASSLRGGRQVGGYTFGSGTRLTVV.

The CDR3 reads CASSYSEEQYF. The CDR3 bases are TGTGCCAGCAGTTACTCAGAGGAGCAGTACTTC. V usage is TRBV6-2 or TRBV6-3 and J usage is TRBJ2-7; D unclear. The CDR3 sequence is 11 residues long. The germline gives CDR1 MNHEY, CDR2 SVGEGT. V lost 0 bases, J lost 7 bases, and 4 bases lay in between.

In nucleotides, the CDR3 is TGTGCCAGCAGCTTGAGGTCAGGGAACACTGAAGCTTTCTTT. As protein: CASSLRSGNTEAFF. This chain joins TRBV5-4 and TRBJ1-1, with D hard to call. This CDR3 is 14 amino acids long. Per the germline V gene, CDR1 is SGHNT and CDR2 is YYREEE (reference sequence). The V end lost 1 base, the J end lost 1 base, and 8 bases lay between the germline ends.

The chain uses TRBV29-1 and TRBJ1-1; 8 nucleotides line up with TRBD1. This CDR3 spans 14 amino acids. V lost 1 base and J lost 7; bases outside the gene matches: 8. Germline V gene data show CDR1 as SQVTM and CDR2 as ANQGSEA. The CDR3, as DNA: TGCAGCGTTGAAGGACCCAGGGGGCGGGGTGAAGCTTTCTTT. Residues: CSVEGPRGRGEAFF.

V is TRBV9 and J is TRBJ2-1; D not certain. The CDR3 is 16 residues long. The germline V and J ends were trimmed by 0 bases and 4 bases, with 14 bases remaining between them. Germline V lookup: CDR1 SGDLS, CDR2 YYNGEE. CDR3 sequence reads: CASSVGPSDLYNEQFF. In DNA, the CDR3 is TGTGCCAGCAGCGTAGGTCCCAGCGACCTATACAATGAGCAGTTCTTC.

The V call is TRBV6-5, the J call TRBJ2-5; D might be TRBD2 (5 bases). The V and J ends lost 6 bases and 5 bases respectively, with 13 bases between them. There are 13 residues in the CDR3. In germline, CDR1 is MNHEY, CDR2 SVGAGI. The CDR3 coding sequence is TGTGCCAGCAGGAGGGTAACGAAGGAGACCCAGTACTTC. Its translation: CASRRVTKETQYF.

This clone was recorded a few times. The chain combines TRBV7-5 with TRBJ2-1; the DNA was not compared with TRBD2, the D call given in the table. TRBV7-5 is termed a pseudogene. The CDR3 sequence is 18 residues long. CDR3: CARSPRLAGALLYNEQFF. CDR3 nucleotides: TGTGCCAGAAGCCCTCGACTAGCGGGGGCTTTATTGTACAATGAGCAGTTCTTC.

This clone has only one observation. This chain connects TRBV19 to TRBJ1-1; no definite D call. CDR3 size: 13 residues. V lost 9 bases to trimming and J lost 4 bases, with 15 bases between them. Germline CDR1 reads LNHDA; CDR2 reads SQIVND (reference sequence). CDR3 coding DNA: TGTGCCAGCTCCCTCGCGGTGGGCACTGAAGCTTTCTTT. The encoded protein is CASSLAVGTEAFF.